This TCR beta chain originates from a study of OX40 agonist ivuxolimab in advanced cancers. On the study more broadly: Dosing consisted of intravenous ivuxolimab at 0.01 to 10 mg/kg every 2 weeks.

The table came from immunoSEQ multiplex PCR; TCRdb's copy has only in-frame clones and leaves some out. The sample yields approximately 92,000 clones, 90% to 96% seen once. The sample holds one count of this clone. Its specificity is not known. Study-level points and caveats: Relative to CD4+, CD8+ T cells held more expanded clones on average.

The clonotype was recovered from an adult with an advanced solid tumor such as melanoma, head and neck, liver or kidney cancer. Sequenced material: CD4+ or CD8+ T cells sorted from blood, taken in a trial of the OX40 agonist ivuxolimab.

CDR3 in amino acids: CASSPPDRGGSNEQFF. For the CDR3, the DNA is TGCGCCAGCAGCCCACCGGACAGGGGAGGATCCAATGAGCAGTTCTTC. The V gene is TRBV5-1, the J gene TRBJ2-1, with 9 nucleotides matching TRBD1. J gave up 6 bases and V 4 bases, and 11 bases lay outside the gene matches. Germline V lookup: CDR1 SGHRS, CDR2 YFSETQ. The CDR3 loop spans 16 amino acids.